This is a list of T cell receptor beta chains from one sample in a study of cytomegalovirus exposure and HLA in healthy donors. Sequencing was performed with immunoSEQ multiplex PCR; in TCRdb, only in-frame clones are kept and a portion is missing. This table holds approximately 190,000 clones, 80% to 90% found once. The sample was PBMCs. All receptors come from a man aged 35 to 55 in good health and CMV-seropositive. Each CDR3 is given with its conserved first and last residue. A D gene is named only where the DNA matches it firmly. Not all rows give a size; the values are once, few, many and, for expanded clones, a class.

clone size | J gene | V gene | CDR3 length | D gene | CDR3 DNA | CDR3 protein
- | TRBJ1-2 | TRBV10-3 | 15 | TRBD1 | TGTGCCATCAGCTCGGATGGACAGGGGGGTTTAGGCTACACCTTC | CAISSDGQGGLGYTF
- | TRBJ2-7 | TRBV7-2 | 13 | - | TGTGCCAGCAGCCCTCCGGGGAGCTACGAGCAGTACTTC | CASSPPGSYEQYF
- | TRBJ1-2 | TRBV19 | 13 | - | TGTGCCAGTAACTCCCTAGGCCTCGGCCGTCCAACCTTC | CASNSLGLGRPTF
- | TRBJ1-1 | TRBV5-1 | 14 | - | TGCGCCAGCAGCTTGGGGCACACAGGGACTGAAGCTTTCTTT | CASSLGHTGTEAFF
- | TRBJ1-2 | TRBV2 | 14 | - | TGTGCCAGCACCTCCGGGTCATCGGGATATGGCTACACCTTC | CASTSGSSGYGYTF
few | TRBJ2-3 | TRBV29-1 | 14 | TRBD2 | TGCAGCGTGAGGCGGGGGATAGGAACAGATACGCAGTATTTT | CSVRRGIGTDTQYF
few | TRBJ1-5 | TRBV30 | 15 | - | TGTGCCTGGAGCCACGGACAACAAAGCAATCAGCCCCAGCATTTT | CAWSHGQQSNQPQHF
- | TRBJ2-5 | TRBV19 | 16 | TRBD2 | TGTGCCAGTAGTATAACGGCTAGCGGGAGGGAAGAGACCCAGTACTTC | CASSITASGREETQYF
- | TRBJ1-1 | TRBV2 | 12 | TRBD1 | TGTGCCAGCAGAGGGGACAGGAACGAAGCTTTCTTT | CASRGDRNEAFF
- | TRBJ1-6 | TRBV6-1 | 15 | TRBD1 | TGTGCCAGCATTGCTGTGGGGACAGTTAATTCACCCCTCCACTTT | CASIAVGTVNSPLHF
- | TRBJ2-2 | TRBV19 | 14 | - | TGTGCCAGTAGGACATCCCAGAACACCGGGGAGCTGTTTTTT | CASRTSQNTGELFF
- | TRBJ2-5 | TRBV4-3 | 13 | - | TGCGCCAGCAGCCACGAGGGAAGAGAGGCCCAGTACTTC | CASSHEGREAQYF
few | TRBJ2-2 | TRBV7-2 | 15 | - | TGTGCCAGCAGCTTATTACGGTCAGCGGCCGGGGAGCTGTTTTTT | CASSLLRSAAGELFF
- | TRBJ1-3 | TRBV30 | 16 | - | TGTGCCTGGAGTCGGGCAGGGATATTCTCTGGAAACACCATATATTTT | CAWSRAGIFSGNTIYF
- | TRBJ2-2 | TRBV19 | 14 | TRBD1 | TGTGCCAGTAGTCCCCGGACAGGGTTCGGGGAGCTGTTTTTT | CASSPRTGFGELFF
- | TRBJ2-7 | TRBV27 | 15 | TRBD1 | TGTGCCAGCAGACCTACCGGGACAGGCCTTTACGAGCAGTACTTC | CASRPTGTGLYEQYF
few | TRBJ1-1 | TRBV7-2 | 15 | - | TGTGCCAGCAGCTTAGTCCCACAGGGATGGACTGAAGCTTTCTTT | CASSLVPQGWTEAFF
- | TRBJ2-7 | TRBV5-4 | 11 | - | TGTGCCAGCAGCTCAAGCGGTGTGCAGTACTTC | CASSSSGVQYF
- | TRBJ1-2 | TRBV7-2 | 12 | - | TGTGCCAGCAGCTTCCATAACTATGGCTACACCTTC | CASSFHNYGYTF
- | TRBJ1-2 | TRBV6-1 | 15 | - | TGTGCCAGCTCGGCGAGGGCCCAACTACGAGGTGGCTACACCTTC | CASSARAQLRGGYTF
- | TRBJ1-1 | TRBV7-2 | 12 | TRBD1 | TGTGCCTCTCGGGACAGGGGTTCCAGAGTTTTCTTT | CASRDRGSRVFF
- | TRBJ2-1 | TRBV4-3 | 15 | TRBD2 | TGCGCCAGCAGCCCCGGGACTAGCGTCTACAATGAGCAGTTCTTC | CASSPGTSVYNEQFF
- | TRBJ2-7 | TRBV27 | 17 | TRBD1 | TGTGCCAGCAGTTTATTACTTGGGCAGGGGGTTACCTACGAGCAGTACTTC | CASSLLLGQGVTYEQYF
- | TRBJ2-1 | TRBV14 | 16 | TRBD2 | TGTGCCAGCAGCCAACTCGGGGGGACCGTCTACAATGAGCAGTTCTTC | CASSQLGGTVYNEQFF
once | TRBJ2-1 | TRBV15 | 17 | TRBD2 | TGTGCCACCAGCAGAGATCTGCCAGCGGGAGCACACTATGAGCAGTTCTTC | CATSRDLPAGAHYEQFF
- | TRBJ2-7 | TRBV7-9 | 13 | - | TGTTCCAGCAGCTCCCCGGGGAGCTACGAGCAGTACTTC | CSSSSPGSYEQYF
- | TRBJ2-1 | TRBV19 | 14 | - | TGTGCCAGTACCCCAGCGGGCGCCTACAATGAGCAGTTCTTC | CASTPAGAYNEQFF
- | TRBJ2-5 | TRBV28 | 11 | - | TGTGCCAGCAGAGCAGGAGGGACCCAGTACTTC | CASRAGGTQYF
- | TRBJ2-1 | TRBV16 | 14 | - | TGTGCCAGCAGCCCTAGATCCCAGGGGTCTGAGCAGTTCTTC | CASSPRSQGSEQFF
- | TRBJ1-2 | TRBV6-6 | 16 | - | TGTGCCAGCAGTTACTCTGGTCAGGGGTCTAACTATGGCTACACCTTC | CASSYSGQGSNYGYTF
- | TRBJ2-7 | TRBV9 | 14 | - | TGTGCCAGCAGCGTAGGCCCTACTTTAGCCGAGCAGTACTTC | CASSVGPTLAEQYF
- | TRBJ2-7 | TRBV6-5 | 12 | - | TGTGCCAGCAGTCCCGGGACCTACGAGCAGTACTTC | CASSPGTYEQYF
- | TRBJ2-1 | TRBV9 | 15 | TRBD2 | TGTGCCAGCAGCGTTGTAGCGGGACCCTACAATGAGCAGTTCTTC | CASSVVAGPYNEQFF
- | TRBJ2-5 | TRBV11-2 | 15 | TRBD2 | TGTGCCAGCAGCTTAAGCGGGGGGCGATTCGAGACCCAGTACTTC | CASSLSGGRFETQYF
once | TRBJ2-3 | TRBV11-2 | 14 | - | TGTGCCAGCAGCCGGCGGGACAGCACAGATACGCAGTATTTT | CASSRRDSTDTQYF
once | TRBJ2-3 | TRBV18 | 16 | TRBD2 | TGTGCCAGCTCACCCGCAGCTAGCGGCCGCGGGGATACGCAGTATTTT | CASSPAASGRGDTQYF
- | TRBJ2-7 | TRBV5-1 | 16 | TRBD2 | TGCGCCAGCAGTTTAGGGGGACTAGCGGGGGCCTACGAGCAGTACTTC | CASSLGGLAGAYEQYF